The next 21 T cell receptor beta chains were all read from a single sample in a study of T cell repertoires in cytomegalovirus infection. TCRdb re-called the reads through MiXCR, storing one row per CDR3 protein. Among around 450,000 distinct CDR3 sequences, approximately 31% were seen once, and the ten largest hold roughly 13%. Material: PBMCs. All receptors come from a human donor in good health (CMV status not recorded). Some clones in this sample may be carry-over from other donors' samples.

With regard to this clonotype: One junction end does not reproduce the germline sequence, and a read error may be involved. The chain joins TRBV19 to TRBJ1-2; tentatively, D is TRBD1 (6 bases). Per the germline V gene, CDR1 is LNHDA and CDR2 is SQIVND (reference sequence). The length of the CDR3 is 14 residues. CDR3 sequence: CASNTMKGEPIYAF. CDR3 nucleotide sequence: TGTGCCAGTAATACGATGAAGGGGGAGCCCATCTATGCCTTC.

The chain links TRBV25-1 to TRBJ2-5, with a weak D call TRBD1 (5 bases). The CDR3 is 16 amino acids. Trimming shortened V by 2 bases and J by 1 base, and 14 bases separated the two germline ends. The V gene's germline CDR1 is MGHDK and CDR2 SYGVNS. CDR3 loop: CASSEILGVSQETQYF. As DNA, the CDR3 is TGTGCCAGCAGTGAAATCCTAGGGGTTTCCCAAGAGACCCAGTACTTC.

V usage is TRBV3-1 and J usage is TRBJ2-5, with TRBD2 identical over 9 bases. Germline V gene data show CDR1 as LGHDT and CDR2 as YNNKEL (reference sequence). J lost 1 base, V lost 4 bases, and 10 bases had no gene match. The CDR3 has 17 amino acids. CDR3 loop: CASSRASGVAGQETQYF. In nucleotides, the CDR3 is TGTGCCAGCAGCCGGGCTAGCGGGGTCGCGGGCCAAGAGACCCAGTACTTC.

The chain's CDR3 is CASSLRTSGDSYNEQFF. The CDR3 bases are TGTGCCAGCTCATTACGGACTAGCGGGGACAGCTACAATGAGCAGTTCTTC. V usage is TRBV18 and J usage is TRBJ2-1, with 12 bases matching TRBD2. CDR1 is KGHSH, CDR2 LQKENI, per germline. The V and J ends lost 5 bases and 3 bases, in that order; junction bases with no gene match: 8. The length of the CDR3 is 17 residues.

This clonotype has just one count. The CDR3 carries no conserved terminal phenylalanine or tryptophan, so it likely arises from a read error. The chain recombines TRBV7-2 with TRBJ2-7, with TRBD1 matching over 7 bases. CDR3 length: 14 amino acids. Germline V gives CDR1 SGHTA, CDR2 FQGNSA. The J segment lost 1 base and the V segment lost 7 bases, leaving 7 bases of the junction unmatched. CDR3 loop: CASTTATGSYEQYL. The CDR3 nucleotides read TGTGCCAGCACGACCGCGACAGGGTCCTACGAGCAGTACTTA.

The table lists this clonotype with a few counts. The rearrangement links TRBV4-3 to TRBJ2-2, with TRBD1 as a possible D gene (5 bases). The V gene's germline CDR1 is LGHNA and CDR2 YSLEER. V was trimmed by 0 bases and J by 5 bases, leaving 10 bases between them. This CDR3 region has 15 residues. The CDR3 here is CASSQDRVVTGELFF. The CDR3 DNA reads TGCGCCAGCAGCCAAGACAGGGTGGTTACCGGGGAGCTGTTTTTT.

The chain couples TRBV10-3 to TRBJ2-3; D uncertain. The CDR3 has 15 residues. Germline assignment: CDR1 ENHRY and CDR2 SYGVKD. Trimming removed 6 bases at V and 0 bases at J, with 13 bases between. CDR3 bases: TGTGCCATCAGCCCCGGGCACACTAGCACAGATACGCAGTATTTT. It codes for CAISPGHTSTDTQYF.

In this sample, this clonotype turned up many times. The V and J genes are TRBV7-8 and TRBJ2-7, with 7 bases lining up with TRBD1. With 5 bases clipped from V and 3 bases from J, the junction kept 7 bases outside the gene matches. This CDR3 has 14 residues. Germline V gives CDR1 SGHVS, CDR2 FQNEAQ. The CDR3 reads CASSPGTARYEQYF. Here the CDR3 DNA reads TGTGCCAGCAGCCCAGGGACAGCTCGCTACGAGCAGTACTTC.

Regarding this clonotype: Relative to the germline gene, one junction end is altered; a read error may explain this. The chain links TRBV7-3 to TRBJ1-1; the D is unclear. CDR3 length: 13 residues. Germline CDR1 is SGHTA and CDR2 is FQGTGA. The CDR3: CASSLSPNTEALF. The CDR3 DNA reads TGTGCCAGCAGCTTATCCCCGAACACTGAAGCTTTATTT.

This clonotype was observed many times. This chain's CDR3 is CASSSPGLRSGANVLTF. In DNA form, the CDR3 reads TGTGCCAGCAGCTCACCGGGACTCCGCTCTGGGGCCAACGTCCTGACTTTC. V gene TRBV7-2 combines with J gene TRBJ2-6; a weak D match, TRBD2 (6 bases). This CDR3 region has 17 residues. Trimming took off 4 bases at V and 0 bases at J, with 13 bases between the two ends. CDR1 and CDR2 from the germline V gene are SGHTA and FQGNSA.

This clonotype was seen only a few times. The chain links TRBV19 to TRBJ1-1, with D possibly TRBD1 on 5 matching bases. CDR3 size: 11 residues. Germline V gives CDR1 LNHDA, CDR2 SQIVND (reference sequence). V was cut by 9 bases and J by 9 bases, with 14 bases left in between. The chain's CDR3 is CASRRDLKAFF. The CDR3 DNA follows: TGTGCCAGCCGTCGGGACCTTAAAGCTTTCTTT.

DNA of the CDR3: TGTGCCAGCAGTACCGTAGCGGGGGGGCTCACAGATACGCAGTATTTT. Translated: CASSTVAGGLTDTQYF. The chain is built from TRBV6-5 and TRBJ2-3; 11 nucleotides agree with TRBD2. Germline-derived CDR1 and CDR2 are MNHEY and SVGAGI. The V gene end was trimmed by 5 bases and the J gene end by 2 bases; junction bases not matched to a gene: 6. This CDR3 has 16 amino acids.

The rearrangement links TRBV12-3 or TRBV12-4 to TRBJ1-1; 8 bases align to TRBD1. The CDR3 contains 16 residues. With 6 bases clipped from V and 0 bases from J, the junction kept 9 bases outside the gene matches. This CDR3 reads CASSTRGPKMNTEAFF. CDR3 sequence (DNA): TGTGCCAGCAGCACCAGGGGGCCAAAGATGAACACTGAAGCTTTCTTT.

V gene TRBV11-2 combines with J gene TRBJ2-1; 7 bases fit TRBD2. Germline values: CDR1 SGHAT, CDR2 FQNNGV. J gave up 16 bases and V 0 bases, and 6 bases lay outside the gene matches. This CDR3 has 12 residues. CDR3 sequence reads: CASSLEGGKGFF. The CDR3, as DNA: TGTGCCAGCAGCTTAGAGGGAGGGAAAGGATTCTTC.

This clonotype appeared a few times. The chain employs TRBV4-3 and TRBJ1-1; D might be TRBD1 (5 bases). CDR3 length: 15 amino acids. The germline V and J ends were trimmed by 4 bases and 1 base, with 13 bases remaining between them. CDR1 and CDR2 (germline): LGHNA, YSLEER. DNA of the CDR3: TGCGCCAGCAGCCGAGCGGGGACGGGGAACACTGAAGCTTTCTTT. It translates to CASSRAGTGNTEAFF.

A word on this clonotype: It may be a read error: a sequence one base away is much more abundant. The chain is built from TRBV7-8 and TRBJ2-1; tentative D call: TRBD1 (5 bases). The CDR3 consists of 14 residues. Per germline, CDR1 SGHVS and CDR2 FQNEAQ. The V gene lost 2 bases and the J gene lost 10 bases, with 15 bases spanning the gap. In DNA, the CDR3 is TGTGCCAGCAGCTTAAATACATGGGGCGAGGAGCAGTTCTTC. It encodes CASSLNTWGEEQFF.

This clonotype appeared a few times. The rearrangement uses TRBV10-1 and TRBJ1-1; maybe TRBD1 (6 bases). Germline V gene data show CDR1 as WNHNN and CDR2 as SYGVQD (reference sequence). Trimming cost V 4 bases and J 4 bases, with 22 bases left between them. The CDR3 is 17 amino acids. DNA of the CDR3: TGCGCCAGCAGTGGGGAACTGACAGGTTACGGTAGCACTGAAGCTTTCTTT. Amino acid sequence: CASSGELTGYGSTEAFF.

The chain couples TRBV14 to TRBJ2-6, with 10 nucleotides matching TRBD1. The CDR3 totals 18 residues. CDR1 is SGHDN, CDR2 FVKESK, per germline. The ends lost 6 bases at V and 2 bases at J; junction bases unmatched: 10. The CDR3 DNA reads TGTGCCAGCAGGCCAAGGACAGGGGGGCCCCCTGGGGCCAACGTCCTGACTTTC. Translated: CASRPRTGGPPGANVLTF.

This clonotype was counted only a few times. The chain combines TRBV11-2 with TRBJ2-1, with TRBD2 identical over 9 bases. The CDR3 has 15 amino acids. Per germline, CDR1 SGHAT and CDR2 FQNNGV. Trimming cost V 3 bases and J 6 bases; bases outside gene matches: 6. This CDR3 reads CASSFPSGDGNEQFF. The CDR3, as DNA: TGTGCCAGCAGCTTCCCTAGCGGGGATGGCAATGAGCAGTTCTTC.

This clonotype was counted a single time. The V call is TRBV11-2, the J call TRBJ1-4; D may be TRBD1 (6 bases). Germline-derived CDR1 and CDR2 are SGHAT and FQNNGV. This CDR3 region has 17 residues. V shed 1 base and J shed 8 bases, with 20 bases lying between them. As DNA, the CDR3 is TGTGCCAGCAGCTTAGGGGGGCTAGGCTCCCGAGCGGAAAAACTGTTTTTT. Residues: CASSLGGLGSRAEKLFF.

This clonotype was seen a few times. The rearrangement joins TRBV6-2 or TRBV6-3 to TRBJ1-4; D is uncertain. The CDR3 consists of 14 residues. Trimming pared 6 bases from V and 8 bases from J, leaving 16 bases between. Germline V gene data show CDR1 as MNHEY and CDR2 as SVGEGT. This CDR3 reads CASSLGRRKEKLFF. As DNA, the CDR3 is TGTGCCAGCAGCCTAGGGAGACGTAAAGAAAAACTGTTTTTT.